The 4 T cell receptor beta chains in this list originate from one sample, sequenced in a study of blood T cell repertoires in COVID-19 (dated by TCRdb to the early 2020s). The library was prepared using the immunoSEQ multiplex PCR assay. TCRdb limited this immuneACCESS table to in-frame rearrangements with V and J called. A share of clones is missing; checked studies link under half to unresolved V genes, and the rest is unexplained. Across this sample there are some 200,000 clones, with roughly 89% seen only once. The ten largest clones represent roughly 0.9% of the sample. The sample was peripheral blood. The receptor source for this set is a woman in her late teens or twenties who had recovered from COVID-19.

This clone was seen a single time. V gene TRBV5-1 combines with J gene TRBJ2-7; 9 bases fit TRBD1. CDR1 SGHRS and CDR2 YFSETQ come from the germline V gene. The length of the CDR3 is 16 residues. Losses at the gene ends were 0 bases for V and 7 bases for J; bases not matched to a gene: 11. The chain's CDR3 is CASSLAWGQGPWEQYV. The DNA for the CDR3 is TGCGCCAGCAGCTTGGCATGGGGACAGGGTCCTTGGGAGCAGTACGTC.

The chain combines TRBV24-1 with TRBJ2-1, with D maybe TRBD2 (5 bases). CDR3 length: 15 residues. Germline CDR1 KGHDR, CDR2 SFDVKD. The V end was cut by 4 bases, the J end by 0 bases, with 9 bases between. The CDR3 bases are TGTGCCACCAGTGAATTAGGGAGCTCCTACAATGAGCAGTTCTTC. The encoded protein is CATSELGSSYNEQFF.

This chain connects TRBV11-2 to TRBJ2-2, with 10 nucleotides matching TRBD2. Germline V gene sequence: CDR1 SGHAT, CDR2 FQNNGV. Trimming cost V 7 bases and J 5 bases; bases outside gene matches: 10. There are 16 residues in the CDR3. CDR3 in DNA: TGTGCCAGCACCCTTAGCGGGAGGTTGTGGACCGGGGAGCTGTTTTTT. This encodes CASTLSGRLWTGELFF.

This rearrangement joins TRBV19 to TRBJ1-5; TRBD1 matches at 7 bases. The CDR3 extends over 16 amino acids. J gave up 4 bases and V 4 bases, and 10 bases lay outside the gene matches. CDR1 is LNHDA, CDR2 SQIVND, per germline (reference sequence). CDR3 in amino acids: CASSTTDRVWNQPQHF. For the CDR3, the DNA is TGTGCCAGTAGTACGACCGACAGGGTCTGGAATCAGCCCCAGCATTTT.